The rows below give T cell receptor beta chains drawn from one sample of a study of T cells in tuberculosis. The protocol was immunoSEQ multiplex PCR, while the TCRdb copy is restricted to in-frame clones and leaves out a portion. Here the sample spans 25,000 to 30,000 clones, roughly 90% being singletons. The material sequenced was PBMCs. These receptors originate from a donor aged 10-29 years with latent tuberculosis or without tuberculosis infection. The CDR3 runs from the conserved cysteine through the conserved F or W. Fields, in order: J gene, V gene, clone size, D gene, CDR3 DNA, CDR3 protein. D genes are given only for firm matches. Clone size is stated in some rows and not others, as once, few, many or a class when expanded.

j_call: TRBJ1-3
v_call: TRBV6-5
clone_size: NA
d_call: NA
cdr3_nt: TGTGCCAGCAGTGGGACGGAGGGCAAAAACACCATATATTTT
cdr3_aa: CASSGTEGKNTIYF

j_call: TRBJ1-2
v_call: TRBV14
clone_size: NA
d_call: NA
cdr3_nt: TGTGCCAGCAGCCAAGAGGCTTGGGGGGGAGGCTACACCTTC
cdr3_aa: CASSQEAWGGGYTF

j_call: TRBJ2-2
v_call: TRBV7-3
clone_size: NA
d_call: TRBD2
cdr3_nt: TGTGCCAGCAGCCCAGGGACTAGCTACGGGGAGCTGTTTTTT
cdr3_aa: CASSPGTSYGELFF

j_call: TRBJ1-2
v_call: TRBV14
clone_size: NA
d_call: NA
cdr3_nt: TGTGCCAGCAGCCAGAGAACAGGGTCCCGGGGCTACACCTTC
cdr3_aa: CASSQRTGSRGYTF

j_call: TRBJ2-3
v_call: TRBV10-1
clone_size: NA
d_call: TRBD1
cdr3_nt: TGCGCCAGCAGTGAGGACAGGGAAGAAACAGATACGCAGTATTTT
cdr3_aa: CASSEDREETDTQYF

j_call: TRBJ1-2
v_call: TRBV6-6
clone_size: NA
d_call: TRBD1
cdr3_nt: TGTGCCAGCAGTTACGACAGGGGGACTTCGTATGGCTACACCTTC
cdr3_aa: CASSYDRGTSYGYTF

j_call: TRBJ2-7
v_call: TRBV7-2
clone_size: NA
d_call: TRBD1
cdr3_nt: TGTGCCAGCAGCCTGCCGGGACAGGGGGCCTCCGAGCAGTACTTC
cdr3_aa: CASSLPGQGASEQYF

j_call: TRBJ1-5
v_call: TRBV28
clone_size: NA
d_call: NA
cdr3_nt: TGTGCCAGCAGTTGGGAACCGAGGCTGAGGAGGAAGCAGCCCCAGCATTTT
cdr3_aa: CASSWEPRLRRKQPQHF

j_call: TRBJ2-3
v_call: TRBV28
clone_size: NA
d_call: NA
cdr3_nt: TGTGCCAGCAGTAGCGGACCAGGCACAGATACGCAGTATTTT
cdr3_aa: CASSSGPGTDTQYF

j_call: TRBJ1-1
v_call: TRBV28
clone_size: NA
d_call: NA
cdr3_nt: TGTGCCAGCAGTTTGTCCCGGGAGTCCACTGAAGCTTTCTTT
cdr3_aa: CASSLSRESTEAFF

j_call: TRBJ2-1
v_call: TRBV29-1
clone_size: NA
d_call: TRBD2
cdr3_nt: TGCAGCGTTGAAGGTAGGCTAGCGGGCAATGAGCAGTTCTTC
cdr3_aa: CSVEGRLAGNEQFF

j_call: TRBJ2-5
v_call: TRBV5-1
clone_size: NA
d_call: TRBD1
cdr3_nt: TGCGCCAGCAGATACGGACAGGGGGCGGGAGAGACCCAGTACTTC
cdr3_aa: CASRYGQGAGETQYF

j_call: TRBJ2-2
v_call: TRBV28
clone_size: NA
d_call: NA
cdr3_nt: TGTGCCAGCAGTTTTTCACCTAGTGCCGGGGAGCTGTTTTTT
cdr3_aa: CASSFSPSAGELFF

j_call: TRBJ2-2
v_call: TRBV19
clone_size: NA
d_call: NA
cdr3_nt: TGTGCCAGTAGGGAGAGGCTCCTTAACACCGGGGAGCTGTTTTTT
cdr3_aa: CASRERLLNTGELFF

j_call: TRBJ2-1
v_call: TRBV7-7
clone_size: NA
d_call: TRBD2
cdr3_nt: TGTGCCAGCAGCGGATTCACGGACAGCGGGAGTAATGAGCAGTTCTTC
cdr3_aa: CASSGFTDSGSNEQFF

j_call: TRBJ2-7
v_call: TRBV19
clone_size: NA
d_call: TRBD1
cdr3_nt: TGTGCCAGTAATTCCGGGACAGCAAACATCTACGAGCAGTACTTC
cdr3_aa: CASNSGTANIYEQYF

j_call: TRBJ2-2
v_call: TRBV9
clone_size: NA
d_call: NA
cdr3_nt: TGTGCCAGCAGCGTAAGGGAGGGGGGACGCACCGGGGAGCTGTTTTTT
cdr3_aa: CASSVREGGRTGELFF

j_call: TRBJ1-2
v_call: TRBV5-5
clone_size: NA
d_call: TRBD1
cdr3_nt: TGTGCCAGCAGCTTGGCCGGGCTGCCACAGGGGATTGGCTACACCTTC
cdr3_aa: CASSLAGLPQGIGYTF

j_call: TRBJ2-6
v_call: TRBV10-3
clone_size: NA
d_call: TRBD1
cdr3_nt: TGTGCCATCAGTGAGGCGCCGGGACAGGGGAATATTGGGGCCAACGTCCTGACTTTC
cdr3_aa: CAISEAPGQGNIGANVLTF

j_call: TRBJ2-1
v_call: TRBV10-2
clone_size: once
d_call: TRBD1
cdr3_nt: TGCGCCAGCAGTACCGGCCGGACAGGTAAATCCTACAATGAGCAGTTCTTC
cdr3_aa: CASSTGRTGKSYNEQFF

j_call: TRBJ2-7
v_call: TRBV6-5
clone_size: NA
d_call: NA
cdr3_nt: TGTGCCAGCAGTTTAAGCATAGGGGGATCTTACGAGCAGTACTTC
cdr3_aa: CASSLSIGGSYEQYF

j_call: TRBJ2-5
v_call: TRBV29-1
clone_size: NA
d_call: NA
cdr3_nt: TGCAACGTTGAAGGTCTACAAGAGACCCAGTACTTC
cdr3_aa: CNVEGLQETQYF

j_call: TRBJ1-1
v_call: TRBV9
clone_size: NA
d_call: NA
cdr3_nt: TGTGCCAGCAGCGTGAATGTCGGGAACACTGAAGCTTTCTTT
cdr3_aa: CASSVNVGNTEAFF

j_call: TRBJ2-3
v_call: TRBV12-5
clone_size: NA
d_call: NA
cdr3_nt: TGTGCTAGTGGTTTGGCAGGGGCGTCAGATACGCAGTATTTT
cdr3_aa: CASGLAGASDTQYF

j_call: TRBJ2-7
v_call: TRBV2
clone_size: NA
d_call: NA
cdr3_nt: TGTGCCAGCAGGACAACAGGGTATAACGAGCAGTACTTC
cdr3_aa: CASRTTGYNEQYF

j_call: TRBJ1-1
v_call: TRBV28
clone_size: NA
d_call: TRBD1
cdr3_nt: TGTGCCAGCAGGGGGGATAGGGGGCTCACTGAAGCTTTCTTT
cdr3_aa: CASRGDRGLTEAFF

j_call: TRBJ2-5
v_call: TRBV28
clone_size: NA
d_call: TRBD1
cdr3_nt: TGTGCCATTTCCTCGGGGACAGGGGGCGGAAGGACCCAGTACTTC
cdr3_aa: CAISSGTGGGRTQYF

j_call: TRBJ2-3
v_call: TRBV6-4
clone_size: NA
d_call: NA
cdr3_nt: TGTGCCAGCAGTGACCCCCCCCGGCGCTGCGGGAACAACACAGATACGCAGTATTTT
cdr3_aa: CASSDPPRRCGNNTDTQYF

j_call: TRBJ2-1
v_call: TRBV6-6
clone_size: NA
d_call: TRBD2
cdr3_nt: TGTGCCATTCATAGCGGGAGCTCCTACAATGAGCAGTTCTTC
cdr3_aa: CAIHSGSSYNEQFF

j_call: TRBJ2-3
v_call: TRBV6-1
clone_size: NA
d_call: NA
cdr3_nt: TGTGCCAGCAGTGAAGGCGTGATAGATACGCAGTATTTT
cdr3_aa: CASSEGVIDTQYF

j_call: TRBJ1-1
v_call: TRBV5-6
clone_size: NA
d_call: NA
cdr3_nt: TGTGCCAGCAGCCGAACAAGTCTGAACACTGAAGCTTTCTTT
cdr3_aa: CASSRTSLNTEAFF

j_call: TRBJ2-7
v_call: TRBV6-5
clone_size: few
d_call: NA
cdr3_nt: TGTGCCAGCAGTTACTCTAGCGATGGGGCCTACGAGCAGTACTTC
cdr3_aa: CASSYSSDGAYEQYF

j_call: TRBJ1-2
v_call: TRBV28
clone_size: NA
d_call: NA
cdr3_nt: TGTGCCAGCAGTTTATCGTTGGACTCGGGGGGCTACACCTTC
cdr3_aa: CASSLSLDSGGYTF

j_call: TRBJ2-7
v_call: TRBV6-6
clone_size: NA
d_call: NA
cdr3_nt: TGTGCCAGCAGTTACTCAGACACAAGCGAGCAGTACTTC
cdr3_aa: CASSYSDTSEQYF

j_call: TRBJ1-6
v_call: TRBV4-1
clone_size: NA
d_call: TRBD1
cdr3_nt: TGCGCCAGCAGCCAAGGGATGGGACAGACCTTAAATTCACCCCTCCACTTT
cdr3_aa: CASSQGMGQTLNSPLHF

j_call: TRBJ1-3
v_call: TRBV5-6
clone_size: NA
d_call: NA
cdr3_nt: TGTGCCAGCAGCTGGGGCCCTTCACCCCTCTCTGGAAACACCATATATTTT
cdr3_aa: CASSWGPSPLSGNTIYF

j_call: TRBJ2-7
v_call: TRBV5-1
clone_size: NA
d_call: TRBD1
cdr3_nt: TGCGCCAGCAGCCGGGACAGGGAAAGGTACGAGCAGTACTTC
cdr3_aa: CASSRDRERYEQYF

j_call: TRBJ2-3
v_call: TRBV9
clone_size: NA
d_call: TRBD2
cdr3_nt: TGTGCCAGCAGCGTACCGACGGGACTAGCGAGCACAGATACGCAGTATTTT
cdr3_aa: CASSVPTGLASTDTQYF

j_call: TRBJ2-7
v_call: TRBV27
clone_size: few
d_call: NA
cdr3_nt: TGTGCCAGCAATTCGTTTAGAGAGCAGTACTTC
cdr3_aa: CASNSFREQYF

j_call: TRBJ1-5
v_call: TRBV27
clone_size: NA
d_call: NA
cdr3_nt: TGTGCCAGCAGTTTAGCGGGTCAGCCCCAGCATTTT
cdr3_aa: CASSLAGQPQHF

j_call: TRBJ2-1
v_call: TRBV7-2
clone_size: NA
d_call: NA
cdr3_nt: TGTGCCAGCAGCTTCCCAGGCGAAGATGAGCAGTTCTTC
cdr3_aa: CASSFPGEDEQFF

j_call: TRBJ2-7
v_call: TRBV28
clone_size: once
d_call: NA
cdr3_nt: TGTGCCAGCAGTTTAAGCAAGATAGTAGTCTACGAGCAGTACTTC
cdr3_aa: CASSLSKIVVYEQYF

j_call: TRBJ2-7
v_call: TRBV15
clone_size: NA
d_call: TRBD1
cdr3_nt: TGTGCCACCAGCAGAGGAGGATCCGGGACAGGTTACTACGAGCAGTACTTC
cdr3_aa: CATSRGGSGTGYYEQYF

j_call: TRBJ2-1
v_call: TRBV9
clone_size: NA
d_call: NA
cdr3_nt: TGTGCCAGCACCCCTTCGGGGGGCGCGGATAGGCAGTTCTTC
cdr3_aa: CASTPSGGADRQFF

j_call: TRBJ1-2
v_call: TRBV11-2
clone_size: NA
d_call: TRBD1
cdr3_nt: TGTGCCAGCAGCTGGACAGGGGTGTACTATGGCTACACCTTC
cdr3_aa: CASSWTGVYYGYTF

j_call: TRBJ2-7
v_call: TRBV5-1
clone_size: NA
d_call: NA
cdr3_nt: TGCGCCAGCAGCTTGACAGGGTCCTTCTACGAGCAGTACTTC
cdr3_aa: CASSLTGSFYEQYF

j_call: TRBJ1-2
v_call: TRBV19
clone_size: NA
d_call: TRBD1
cdr3_nt: TGTGCCAGTAGGCAACTTGGGACAGTCACTAACTATGGCTACACCTTC
cdr3_aa: CASRQLGTVTNYGYTF

j_call: TRBJ1-4
v_call: TRBV5-1
clone_size: NA
d_call: NA
cdr3_nt: TGCGCCAGCAGCCTTACAGGATTTAATGAAAAACTGTTTTTT
cdr3_aa: CASSLTGFNEKLFF

j_call: TRBJ2-1
v_call: TRBV27
clone_size: NA
d_call: NA
cdr3_nt: TGTGCCAGCAGTTTGCGGGGCTCCTACAATGAGCAGTTCTTC
cdr3_aa: CASSLRGSYNEQFF

j_call: TRBJ2-2
v_call: TRBV4-1
clone_size: once
d_call: NA
cdr3_nt: TGCGCCAGCAGCCAAGATCTTTTGAGGATCACCGGGGAGCTGTTTTTT
cdr3_aa: CASSQDLLRITGELFF

j_call: TRBJ2-7
v_call: TRBV5-4
clone_size: once
d_call: TRBD1
cdr3_nt: TGTGCCAGCAGCTCTGGACAGGGGGGTTACGAGCAGTACTTC
cdr3_aa: CASSSGQGGYEQYF

j_call: TRBJ2-5
v_call: TRBV9
clone_size: NA
d_call: NA
cdr3_nt: TGTGCCAGCAGCGTTGGGGGGACAGAGACCCAGTACTTC
cdr3_aa: CASSVGGTETQYF

j_call: TRBJ1-2
v_call: TRBV28
clone_size: NA
d_call: TRBD1
cdr3_nt: TGTGCCAGCAGTGGTCCGGGACAGGGGTTTGGCTACACCTTC
cdr3_aa: CASSGPGQGFGYTF

j_call: TRBJ2-2
v_call: TRBV5-1
clone_size: NA
d_call: TRBD1
cdr3_nt: TGCGCCAGCAGCTTGGTACCAGGGGGAACCGGGGAGCTGTTTTTT
cdr3_aa: CASSLVPGGTGELFF

j_call: TRBJ2-1
v_call: TRBV9
clone_size: NA
d_call: NA
cdr3_nt: TGTGCCAGCAGCTTAGGAGGGGCCGGGGGGCATGAGCAGTTCTTC
cdr3_aa: CASSLGGAGGHEQFF